This TCR beta chain was identified in a study of T cell changes during pregnancy in multiple sclerosis. Germline CDR1 SGDLS, CDR2 YYNGEE. V was trimmed by 2 bases and J by 8 bases, leaving 19 bases between them. This CDR3 comprises 15 residues. The count of this clone is one. Profiled with immunoSEQ multiplex PCR; TCRdb holds only in-frame clones, not every one. The profile shows about 40,000 clones, 80% to 90% of them singletons. This rearrangement joins TRBV9 to TRBJ1-2, with TRBD1 as a possible D gene (6 bases). The origin of this receptor is a female donor in good health, enrolled as a control in a pregnancy study. Sequences were derived from peripheral blood, sampled in the first trimester of pregnancy. The CDR3 spells CASSVGQTSSSGYTF. CDR3 DNA: TGTGCCAGCAGCGTCGGACAGACATCCTCCTCAGGCTACACCTTC.